What follows is one TCR beta chain and its context. This clonotype has a count of ten or more. Its antigen is unknown. One base away there is no much larger clone; base qualities are not given. Reading the label with the study, this specimen's time point is: patch test 1, 2 weeks after DPC sensitization. The intended sense of this specimen's treatment or condition label: therapeutic diphenylcyclopropenone sensitization with weekly scalp DPC. Blood at each patch-test visit was drawn before the patch test was applied. Patients were eligible if aged 18 to 70, diagnosed with alopecia and judged suitable for DPC therapy, and pregnant patients were excluded. Total RNA was extracted from unfractionated whole blood that had been collected in Tempus Blood RNA tubes. The entry originates in a study of human T cells and chemical hapten exposure (dated by TCRdb to 2020 to 2023). For the study in its entirety: For sensitization, 2% DPC in acetone was applied to a roughly 2 cm by roughly 2 cm area of upper inner arm skin. Weekly therapeutic DPC doses were additionally applied to the scalp of patients throughout the roughly 23-week study period. Patch testing on the upper back used Finn chambers containing 0.01% DPC, with scoring done after 6 days according to International Contact Dermatitis Research Group standards. Alopecia areata with under or over 50% scalp involvement, alopecia totalis and alopecia universalis were represented in the patient cohort, which was mostly female. Libraries were combined into a pool for sequencing, and differences in TCR yield between samples came mainly from small differences in library volumes within the pool. In alopecia patients, the study followed how the peripheral blood TCR repertoire changed in vivo over primary and secondary sensitization to diphenylcyclopropenone (DPC), a hapten. Patient blood was sampled pre-sensitization (week 0) and at 2, 6 and about 24 weeks after DPC sensitization. For TCR sequencing, blood came from 25 to 35 alopecia patients at anywhere from one to four time points (pre-sensitization, 2, 6 and 24 weeks).

What the work shows at the level of the full study, not this receptor alone: Compared with pre-sensitization or healthy control sets, expanded TCRs formed significantly more large CDR3 similarity clusters, which is consistent with antigen-driven responses. Repeated subsampling changed both the strength of the expansion versus patch-test correlation and the threshold at which that correlation became significant. The number of TCRs above 1 in 1000 frequency did not change with DPC sensitization; there was no evidence of global repertoire structure alterations. Because every patient had alopecia, a presumed autoimmune disease, the patients' immune response might differ from that of healthy individuals. Patch test score correlated positively with the number of PT1 expanded TCRs, reaching significance at thresholds 8, 16 and 32 but not at 4.

The method behind the library was RACE. Instrument used: NextSeq 500. Library preparation attached unique molecular identifiers to individual cDNA molecules for quantitative, reproducible TCR counting. Each blood RNA sample was used to sequence both TCR alpha and TCR beta chains. Turning to the authors' computational methods: Samples had a median of 95,638 TCRs, with a range from 23,224 to 690,600. The Decombinator software suite was used to annotate V, J and CDR3 in the TCR reads. Every sample was subsampled to the same number of TCRs (28,000) for the PS versus PT1 abundance plots. Expanded TCRs were defined as absent before sensitization and observed at least eight times at the 2-week time point. The raw public reads went through TCRdb reprocessing: fastp at Q25, MiXCR clone calling, in-frame beta chains kept. Rows with a matching CDR3 protein are joined into one entry that keeps the most common DNA and genes. The V and J calls and clone size come from TCRdb's table, not from the authors' own analysis. In this sample the table shows a few hundred thousand distinct CDR3 sequences, more than 4.5% of which occur a single time. In total, the top ten clones hold around 2.3% of the sample.

Sequences were derived from whole blood, sampled in connection with sensitization to the hapten diphenylcyclopropenone (DPC). The receptor was isolated from a woman aged 45-59 years with alopecia areata. Some clones in this sample may be carry-over from other donors' samples.

CDR3 reads: CAWSLQGGYEQYF. The DNA sequence is given as TGTGCCTGGAGCTTACAGGGGGGCTACGAGCAGTACTTC. The rearrangement combines TRBV30 with TRBJ2-7; 8 bases in the junction line up with TRBD1. The germline V gene (reference sequence) yields GTSNPN for CDR1 and SVGIG for CDR2. Ends trimmed: V by 3 bases, J by 3 bases; bases unmatched to a gene: 4. Its CDR3 holds 13 amino acids, cysteine through phenylalanine. Only the CDR3 DNA stays, 39 bases, in frame from base 1.